This T cell receptor (beta chain) was sequenced during a study of blood T cells in healthy people across ages. Whole-study results and caveats: Underestimates were what the diversity estimates from one million T cells were considered to be.

Sample-barcoded 5' priming and a J-beta primer mix drove a second PCR of roughly 6 to 12 cycles. TCRdb reanalysed the 5' RACE reads using MiXCR and keeps one entry per CDR3 protein. Here the sample spans 600,000 to 850,000 distinct CDR3 sequences, approximately 39% being singletons. The CDR3 extends over 16 amino acids. V gave up 1 base and J gave up 3 bases, with 16 bases separating them. In germline, CDR1 is MNHEY, CDR2 SMNVEV (reference sequence). In regard to this clonotype: Its antigen remains unknown.

Ten milliliters of peripheral blood were drawn from each donor into EDTA-treated tubes. The total RNA that was extracted per sample amounted to at least 5 micrograms. Sample: blood. The receptor was derived from a woman aged 60-75 years in good health. V usage is TRBV27 and J usage is TRBJ2-7; the D call may be TRBD1 or TRBD2 (5 bases each). The CDR3 reads CASSLLGTNRVYEQYF. The CDR3 region has the DNA TGTGCCAGCAGTTTATTGGGGACGAACAGAGTCTACGAGCAGTACTTC.